This TCR beta chain is from a study of blood T cell repertoires in COVID-19. Background on the study: The study drew acute and convalescent COVID-19 samples from the United States, Italy and Spain. From T cells, B-cell-depleted T cells, or PBMCs came the material, which was cDNA or gDNA.

In the source study's methods: Reference gene primer amplification yielded estimated nucleated cell counts. TCRdb keeps only in-frame clones here, not all; method: immunoSEQ multiplex PCR. V and J calls and clone size are as listed in that table; D and trimming were resolved from the DNA. The sample records over 100,000 clones, 84% being singletons. The CDR3 spans 15 residues. V was clipped by 5 bases and J by 6 bases, with 19 bases between them. Germline V gene data show CDR1 as SEHNR and CDR2 as FQNEAQ (reference sequence). The chain is built from TRBV7-9 and TRBJ1-1, with D maybe TRBD1 (5 bases). The TCR comes from an older woman with acute or convalescent COVID-19. The sequenced sample consisted of peripheral blood. This chain's CDR3 is CASSHGGASPPEAFF. In DNA, the CDR3 is TGTGCCAGCAGCCATGGCGGGGCGAGTCCTCCTGAAGCTTTCTTT.